This T cell receptor beta chain was identified during a study of CD4 T cell repertoires in COVID-19. Overall study context: Relabeled CFSE-low cells, IL-2-expanded for approximately eleven days, met spikes from other coronaviruses.

Here immunoSEQ multiplex PCR was the method, and the copy in TCRdb shows in-frame clones only, minus some. The sample yields approximately 24,000 clones, over 90% seen once. These memory T cells were uncultured and sequenced directly after ex vivo isolation. Worth noting for this clone: Antigen unknown.

With 5 bases clipped from V and 4 bases from J, the junction kept 14 bases outside the gene matches. The CDR3 covers 18 residues. Germline V lookup: CDR1 KGHSH, CDR2 LQKENI. Points from the study as a whole: Sharing of several most expanded SARS-CoV-2-reactive clonotypes across memory subsets suggested intraclonal diversification. Between roughly 6 and 25% of SARS-CoV-2 clonotypes also appeared in SARS-CoV and/or HKU1 spike cultures.

The specimen comprised circulating follicular helper CD4+ T cells (cTfh) from blood, sampled before the COVID-19 pandemic. This TCR was recovered from a human donor who had COVID-19. The gene calls are TRBV18 and TRBJ1-2, with 12 positions matching TRBD1. The CDR3 reads CASSTRPPGQGAAYGYTF. The CDR3 nucleotides read TGTGCCAGCTCAACACGACCACCGGGACAGGGGGCCGCCTATGGCTACACCTTC.